This T cell receptor beta chain was found in a study of shared T cell receptors in the human thymus. The protocol was immunoSEQ multiplex PCR, while the TCRdb copy is restricted to in-frame clones and leaves out a portion. The data contain more than 300,000 clones, 85% to 95% of them singletons. The CDR3 runs to 16 residues. The germline gives CDR1 MDHEN, CDR2 SYDVKM. The V and J ends lost 2 bases and 2 bases, in that order; junction bases with no gene match: 8. The rearrangement joins TRBV28 to TRBJ1-1, with 7 bases lining up with TRBD1. The sequenced material came from thymocytes. The TCR comes from a human donor. Here the CDR3 reads CASSLRGGYSNTEAFF. The CDR3 DNA is TGTGCCAGCAGTTTAAGAGGGGGCTACAGCAACACTGAAGCTTTCTTT.